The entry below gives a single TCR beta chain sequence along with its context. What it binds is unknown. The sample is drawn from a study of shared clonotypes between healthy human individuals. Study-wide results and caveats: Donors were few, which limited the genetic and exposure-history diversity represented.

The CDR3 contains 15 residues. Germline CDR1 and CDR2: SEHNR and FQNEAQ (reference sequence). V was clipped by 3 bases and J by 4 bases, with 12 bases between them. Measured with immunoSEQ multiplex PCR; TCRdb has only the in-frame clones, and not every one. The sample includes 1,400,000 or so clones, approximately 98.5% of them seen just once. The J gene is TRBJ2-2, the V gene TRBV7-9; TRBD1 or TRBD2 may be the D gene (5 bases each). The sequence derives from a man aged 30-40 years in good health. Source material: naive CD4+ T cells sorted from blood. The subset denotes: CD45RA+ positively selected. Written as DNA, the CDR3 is TGTGCCAGCAGCTTGAGGGGACCCCTCACCGGGGAGCTGTTTTTT. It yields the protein CASSLRGPLTGELFF.